This T cell receptor beta chain stems from a study of shared clonotypes between healthy human individuals. Libraries were prepared by immunoSEQ multiplex PCR; TCRdb keeps only in-frame clonotypes and omits some of them. The sample yields approximately 1,500,000 clones, approximately 98% seen once. Sequences were obtained from naive CD4+ T cells sorted from blood. The subset here: CD45RA+ positively selected. This receptor was obtained from a young man in good health.

CDR3 in amino acids: CASRVGGRDTQYF. The CDR3 nucleotides are TGTGCCAGCAGGGTGGGGGGACGAGATACGCAGTATTTT. V usage is TRBV28 and J usage is TRBJ2-3; TRBD2 is a possible D gene (6 bases). The CDR3 covers 13 residues. V gave up 6 bases and J gave up 5 bases, with 12 bases separating them. Germline CDR1 MDHEN, CDR2 SYDVKM.